This T cell receptor (beta chain) was recorded in a study of glioma-infiltrating T cells (dated by TCRdb to the mid-2010s). Some background on the complete study: Sequencing of TCR alpha- and beta-chain repertoires was performed on glioma tissue, on non-neoplastic brain tissue, and on matched peripheral blood mononuclear cells. To measure divergence between tissue and blood T-cell populations, each tissue-infiltrating repertoire was compared with the peripheral blood repertoire of the same patient. The paired cohort comprised three low-grade glioma patients, 8 or 9 primary glioblastoma patients and three non-glioma patients contributing non-neoplastic brain tissue.

The iRepertoire nested amplicon-rescue multiplex PCR (arm-PCR) platform was used to amplify TCR alpha and beta CDR3 regions from RNA. The input for one-step reverse transcription and amplification was about 90-450 ng of tissue mRNA or PBMC total RNA. Following bead purification, Illumina adapters were added by a secondary multiplex PCR, and the libraries were gel-purified between 200 and 400 bp. Libraries carried internal 6-nucleotide barcodes used for demultiplexing. Sequencing of libraries was performed on an Illumina MiSeq with 2x220 or 2x250 nucleotide paired-end reads. In the original analysis: Paired reads were merged using FLASH 1.2.11 and were aligned to the GRCh37 human genome using BWA-MEM, after which TRA and TRB reads were extracted. V and J assignment used an IMGT-derived reference of cassette sequences and CDR3 motifs that included pseudogenes. Reads were translated in three frames, and productive CDR3s were defined by a C…FGXG motif without stop codons. Unique combinations of V-J cassette pair and CDR3 amino acid sequence were defined as clonotypes. Reads were filtered by Hamming distance, thresholded by each sample's sequence error rate in mapped regions. TCRdb reanalyzed the raw reads on its own, using fastp at Q25 for trimming and MiXCR for clone calling, and kept in-frame beta chains. Each entry is one CDR3 protein sequence, shown with its most common DNA and genes. TCRdb's processing, not the study's, gives the V and J calls here. The sample table contains about 140,000 distinct CDR3 sequences; only one count was recorded for about 39% of them. The ten biggest clones cover 20% of the sample.

Only one count was recorded for this clonotype. Its antigen specificity is not known. It has no much larger one-base neighbor in the sample; base qualities were not kept. On its own, one read is weak support. V is reduced by 8 bases and J by 0 bases, leaving a spacing of 11 bases between them. From the cysteine through the phenylalanine, the CDR3 covers 14 amino acids. The only DNA kept is the CDR3, 42 bases in frame from the first base. Taken from the germline V gene, the CDR1 and CDR2 loops are MNHEY and SVGAGI. Points the paper makes about the study in general: VJ-independent divergence between tissue and blood was lower than expected in non-neoplastic patients but higher than expected in all gliomas, particularly low-grade gliomas. Group comparisons were based on small numbers of patients: three non-neoplastic, three low-grade glioma and 7 to 9 glioblastoma patients. Very few CDR3 sequences were shared between tissue and blood, attributed to high CDR3 diversity and limited sampling.

The sequencing input was glioma tissue, nonneoplastic brain tissue, or PBMCs (not recorded which). The clonotype was recovered from a human donor with low-grade glioma or glioblastoma, undergoing nonglioma brain surgery, or in good health (not recorded which). Rearrangement joined TRBV6-5 to TRBJ1-3, with the D gene call left open. The DNA sequence reads TGTGCCAGCCAGCGGGTAAACTCTGGAAACACCATATATTTT. It translates to CASQRVNSGNTIYF.